This T cell receptor (beta chain) derives from a study of blood T cell repertoires in COVID-19. Study information: The United States, Italy and Spain provided the acute and convalescent COVID-19 samples. Sources were T cells, B-cell-depleted T cells, or PBMCs; the material itself was cDNA or gDNA.

The CDR3 has 16 residues. V lost 0 bases and J lost 5; bases outside the gene matches: 9. Germline CDR1 and CDR2: SGHRS and YFSETQ. As processed by the authors: Reference gene primer amplification yielded estimated nucleated cell counts. Clones were sequenced by immunoSEQ multiplex PCR, and TCRdb holds only the in-frame ones, with some missing. V and J calls and clone size are as listed in that table; D and trimming were resolved from the DNA. The sample holds around 200,000 clones, roughly 90% seen once. The clonotype originates from a man between 40 and 49 years old with active or convalescent COVID-19. V and J are TRBV5-1 and TRBJ1-1, with 8 bases matching TRBD1. The material sequenced was peripheral blood. DNA of the CDR3: TGCGCCAGCAGCTTGGACTGGACAGGGTTTGGTACTGAAGCTTTCTTT. Its translation: CASSLDWTGFGTEAFF.